The source of this T cell receptor beta chain is a study of Ad26.COV2.S vaccination and SARS-CoV-2 variants. Findings and caveats of the study: Marked by substantial breadth, spike-specific CD8+ and CD4+ T cell responses were reportedly seen after vaccination. Spike-specific TCR breadth was greater after Ad26.COV2.S than placebo. Whether participants received vaccine or placebo, their non-spike TCR breadth was similar. Total T cell responses, in the TCR breadth and depth analyses, may have been underestimated.

Turning to this clone: Its antigen is undetermined.

The CDR3 runs 15 residues. J lost 5 bases, V lost 7 bases, and 10 bases had no gene match. The germline V gene encodes CDR1 MDHEN and CDR2 SYDVKM. Clones were read by immunoSEQ multiplex PCR, and TCRdb kept only the in-frame ones, dropping some. The sample records under 150,000 clones, 75% to 90% being singletons. This chain joins TRBV28 and TRBJ2-5; 10 bases align to TRBD2. This TCR was sampled from a human donor who had recovered from COVID-19. This sample comprised peripheral blood, obtained after recovery from COVID-19. The CDR3, as DNA: TGTGCCAGCATTGAGCGGGGGGGCAGGTCGGAGACCCAGTACTTC. It specifies CASIERGGRSETQYF. Together with reference TRBV28 and TRBJ2-5, the CDR3 gives the full variable domain: DVKVTQSSRYLVKRTGEKVFLECVQDMDHENMFWYRQDPGLGLRLIYFSYDVKMKEKGDIPEGYSVSREKKERFSLILESASTNQTSMYLCASIERGGRSETQYFGPGTRLLVL.